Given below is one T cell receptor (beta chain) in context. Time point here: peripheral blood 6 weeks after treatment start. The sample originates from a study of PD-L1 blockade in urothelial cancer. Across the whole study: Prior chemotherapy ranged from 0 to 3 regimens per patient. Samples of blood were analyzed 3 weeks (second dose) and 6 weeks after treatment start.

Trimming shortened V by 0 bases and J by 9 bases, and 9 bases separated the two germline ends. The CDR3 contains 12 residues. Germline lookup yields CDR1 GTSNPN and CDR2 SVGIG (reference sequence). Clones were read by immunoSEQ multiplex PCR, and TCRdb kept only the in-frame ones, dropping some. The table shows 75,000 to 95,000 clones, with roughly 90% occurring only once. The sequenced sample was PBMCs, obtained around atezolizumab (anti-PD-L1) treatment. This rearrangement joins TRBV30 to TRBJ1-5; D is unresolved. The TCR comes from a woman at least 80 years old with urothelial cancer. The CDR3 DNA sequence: TGTGCCTGGAGTGTACCCGGGATGCCCCAGCATTTT. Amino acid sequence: CAWSVPGMPQHF.